The following is a T cell receptor beta chain sequence with its context. Patients of the Seattle cohort, enrolled during active infection, were followed longitudinally. This record comes from a study of blood T cell repertoires in COVID-19. For the study at large: PBMCs, B-cell-depleted T cells, or T cells provided the cDNA or gDNA that made up the material.

J gave up 5 bases and V 5 bases, and 12 bases lay outside the gene matches. CDR3 length: 16 amino acids. Germline CDR1 is MNHNY and CDR2 is SVGAGI (reference sequence). The repertoire was sequenced with immunoSEQ multiplex PCR; TCRdb's copy has only in-frame clones and lacks some. The top ten hold approximately 0.88% of the sample, which has roughly 30,000 clones, 90% to 95% seen once. This chain uses TRBV6-6 with TRBJ1-1; 9 bases line up with TRBD1. This TCR came from a woman in her 70s with COVID-19, enrolled during active disease. The specimen sequenced was peripheral blood. This chain's CDR3 is CASSNNAGTGNTEAFF. The CDR3 DNA sequence: TGTGCCAGCAGTAATAACGCCGGGACAGGGAATACTGAAGCTTTCTTT.